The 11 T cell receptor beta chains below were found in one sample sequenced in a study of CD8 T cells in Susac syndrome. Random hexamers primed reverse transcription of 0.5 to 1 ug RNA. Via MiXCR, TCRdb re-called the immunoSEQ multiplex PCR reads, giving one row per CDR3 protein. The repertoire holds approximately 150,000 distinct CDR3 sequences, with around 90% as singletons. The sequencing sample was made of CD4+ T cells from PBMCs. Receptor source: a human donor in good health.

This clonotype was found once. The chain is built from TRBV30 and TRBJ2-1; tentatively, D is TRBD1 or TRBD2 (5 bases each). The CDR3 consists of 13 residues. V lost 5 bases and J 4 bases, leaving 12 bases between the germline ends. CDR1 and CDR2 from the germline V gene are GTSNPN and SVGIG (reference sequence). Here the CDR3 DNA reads TGTGCCTGGCAACGGGACGGGTACAATGAGCAGTTCTTC. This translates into CAWQRDGYNEQFF.

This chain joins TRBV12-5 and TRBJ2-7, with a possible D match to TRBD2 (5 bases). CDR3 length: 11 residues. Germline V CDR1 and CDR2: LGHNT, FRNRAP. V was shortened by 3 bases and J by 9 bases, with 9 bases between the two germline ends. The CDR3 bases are TGTGCTAGTGGTTTTAGCGTCGGGCAGTACTTC. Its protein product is CASGFSVGQYF.

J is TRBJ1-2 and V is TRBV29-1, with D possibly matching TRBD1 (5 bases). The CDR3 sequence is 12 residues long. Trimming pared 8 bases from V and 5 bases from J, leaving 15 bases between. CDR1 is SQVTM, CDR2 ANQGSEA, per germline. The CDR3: CSSGGGVYGYTF. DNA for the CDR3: TGCAGCTCTGGCGGGGGGGTATATGGCTACACCTTC.

CDR3 loop: CASSQTRTASYEQYF. Here the CDR3 DNA reads TGTGCCAGCAGCCAGACTAGGACAGCGTCCTACGAGCAGTACTTC. This chain joins TRBV3-1 and TRBJ2-7, with D perhaps given as TRBD1 or TRBD2 (6 bases each). The CDR3 totals 15 residues. Germline lookup yields CDR1 LGHDT and CDR2 YNNKEL (reference sequence). V was clipped by 3 bases and J by 1 base, with 13 bases between them.

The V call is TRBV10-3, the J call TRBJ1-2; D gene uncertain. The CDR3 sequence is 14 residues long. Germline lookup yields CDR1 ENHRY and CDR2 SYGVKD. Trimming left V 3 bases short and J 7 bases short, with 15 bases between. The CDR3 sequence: CAISEGLGEGGYTF. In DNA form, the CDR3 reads TGTGCCATCAGTGAAGGGCTCGGGGAGGGTGGCTACACCTTC.

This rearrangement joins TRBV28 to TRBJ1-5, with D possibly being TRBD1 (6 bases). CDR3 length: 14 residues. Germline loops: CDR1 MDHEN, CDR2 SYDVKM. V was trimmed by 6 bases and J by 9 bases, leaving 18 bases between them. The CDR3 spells CASRIGGTQGPQHF. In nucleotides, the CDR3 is TGTGCCAGCAGAATAGGGGGGACCCAAGGGCCCCAGCATTTT.

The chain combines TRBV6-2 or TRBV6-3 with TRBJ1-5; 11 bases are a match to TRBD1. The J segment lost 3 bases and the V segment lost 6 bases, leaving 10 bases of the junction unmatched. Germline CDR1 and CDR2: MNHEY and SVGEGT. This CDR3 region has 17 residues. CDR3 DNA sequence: TGTGCCAGCAGAGGGGACAGGGGGAGCGGGTACAATCAGCCCCAGCATTTT. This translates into CASRGDRGSGYNQPQHF.

The CDR3 loop reads CASSTSPTSTDTQYF. CDR3 nucleotide sequence: TGCGCCAGCAGCACCTCACCTACTAGCACAGATACGCAGTATTTT. The chain combines TRBV5-1 with TRBJ2-3, with unresolved D. Germline CDR1 and CDR2: SGHRS and YFSETQ. Trimming pared 4 bases from V and 0 bases from J, leaving 12 bases between. The length of the CDR3 is 15 residues.

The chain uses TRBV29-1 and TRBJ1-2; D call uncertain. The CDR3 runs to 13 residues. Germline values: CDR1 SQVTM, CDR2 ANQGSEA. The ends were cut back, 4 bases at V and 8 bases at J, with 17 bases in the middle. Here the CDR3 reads CSVAVLIRGGYTF. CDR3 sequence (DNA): TGCAGCGTTGCAGTTCTGATCAGAGGGGGCTACACCTTC.

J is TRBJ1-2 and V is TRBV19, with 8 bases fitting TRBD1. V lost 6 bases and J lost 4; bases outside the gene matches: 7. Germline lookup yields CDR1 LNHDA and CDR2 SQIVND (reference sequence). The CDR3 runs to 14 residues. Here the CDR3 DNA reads TGTGCCAGTAGCGCGCCGGGACAGGTCTATGGCTACACCTTC. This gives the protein CASSAPGQVYGYTF.

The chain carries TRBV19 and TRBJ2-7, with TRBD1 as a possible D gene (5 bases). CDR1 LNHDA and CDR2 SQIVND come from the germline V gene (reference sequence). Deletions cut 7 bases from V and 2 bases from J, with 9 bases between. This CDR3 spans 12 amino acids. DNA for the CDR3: TGTGCCAGTAAAAGCAGGGCCTACGAGCAGTACTTC. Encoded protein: CASKSRAYEQYF.